This T cell receptor (beta chain) was observed in a study of immune evolution from preneoplasia to lung adenocarcinoma. General study points: Normal lung had the highest top T cell clone frequencies.

Trimming pared 4 bases from V and 3 bases from J, leaving 12 bases between. Germline V gene sequence: CDR1 GTSNPN, CDR2 SVGIG (reference sequence). The CDR3 sequence is 13 residues long. Libraries were prepared by immunoSEQ multiplex PCR; TCRdb keeps only in-frame clonotypes and omits some of them. The table lists about 11,000 clones, about 70% of them singletons. As regards this clone: Its target is not known.

H&E slides confirmed each diagnosis, reviewed by two pathologists independently. This sequence originates from a person in their sixties with lung adenocarcinoma. Some clones in this sample may be carry-over from other donors' samples. The V call is TRBV30, the J call TRBJ1-1; a weak D match, TRBD1 (6 bases). Sequences were obtained from FFPE normal lung tissue adjacent to the tumor. The CDR3 reads CAWTEGGHTEAFF. CDR3 sequence (DNA): TGTGCCTGGACTGAGGGGGGGCACACTGAAGCTTTCTTT. Full variable domain (missing parts from reference TRBV30 and TRBJ1-1): SQTIHQWPATLVQPVGSPLSLECTVEGTSNPNLYWYRQAAGRGLQLLFYSVGIGQISSEVPQNLSASRPQDRQFILSSKKLLLSDSGFYLCAWTEGGHTEAFFGQGTRLTVV.